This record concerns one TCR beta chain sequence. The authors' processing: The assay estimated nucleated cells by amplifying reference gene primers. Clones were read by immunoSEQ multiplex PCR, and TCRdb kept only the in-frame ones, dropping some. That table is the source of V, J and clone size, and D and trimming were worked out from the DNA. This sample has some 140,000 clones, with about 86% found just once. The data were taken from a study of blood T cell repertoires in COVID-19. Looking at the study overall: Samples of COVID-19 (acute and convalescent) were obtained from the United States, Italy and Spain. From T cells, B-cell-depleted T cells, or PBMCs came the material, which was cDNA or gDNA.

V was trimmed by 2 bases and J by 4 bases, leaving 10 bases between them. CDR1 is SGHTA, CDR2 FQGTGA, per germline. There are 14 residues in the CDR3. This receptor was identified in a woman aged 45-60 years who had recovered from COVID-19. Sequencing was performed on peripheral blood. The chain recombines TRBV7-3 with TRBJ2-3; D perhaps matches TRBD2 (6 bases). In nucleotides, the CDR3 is TGTGCCAGCAGCTTAGCGGGAAGTTCAGATACGCAGTATTTT. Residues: CASSLAGSSDTQYF.